This passage covers 27 T cell receptor beta chains from one sample sequenced in a study of cytomegalovirus exposure and HLA in healthy donors. Primers for the PCR totalled 60 Vbeta and 13 Jbeta. Sequencing used immunoSEQ multiplex PCR; TCRdb keeps in-frame clones, though not all of them. The sample consists of fewer than 200,000 clones, less than 90% of them appearing once. Sequencing input: PBMCs. These receptors were obtained from a woman aged 50 to 60 in good health and CMV-seropositive.

The V and J genes are TRBV5-4 and TRBJ1-2, with no clear D. This CDR3 is built from 15 residues. V dropped 4 bases and J dropped 1 base, with 14 bases sitting between them. Per the germline V gene, CDR1 is SGHNT and CDR2 is YYREEE (reference sequence). The CDR3: CASSPPSSVNYGYTF. The CDR3 nucleotides are TGTGCCAGCAGCCCCCCCTCCTCAGTTAACTATGGCTACACCTTC.

This clone was counted once. The chain carries TRBV5-4 and TRBJ1-2, with 8 positions matching TRBD1. This CDR3 has 14 residues. CDR1 and CDR2 (germline): SGHNT, YYREEE (reference sequence). The J segment lost 6 bases and the V segment lost 4 bases, leaving 8 bases of the junction unmatched. CDR3 DNA: TGTGCCAGCAGCCTAATCGGACAGGGACATGGCTACACCTTC. Protein: CASSLIGQGHGYTF.

CDR3 coding DNA: TGTGCCTGGAGTGTGCCTCTCGGGGGGCACTCACCCCTCCACTTT. Its protein is CAWSVPLGGHSPLHF. The rearrangement joins TRBV30 to TRBJ1-6, with D possibly matching TRBD1 (6 bases). The CDR3 contains 15 residues. V dropped 0 bases and J dropped 10 bases, with 16 bases sitting between them. CDR1 and CDR2 from the germline V gene are GTSNPN and SVGIG (reference sequence).

The chain recombines TRBV18 with TRBJ2-5, with 7 bases identical to TRBD1. Trimming cost V 5 bases and J 5 bases; bases outside gene matches: 17. CDR3 size: 17 residues. Germline V lookup: CDR1 KGHSH, CDR2 LQKENI. CDR3 in amino acids: CASSGTEDRALMETQYF. The DNA for the CDR3 is TGTGCCAGCTCAGGTACGGAAGACAGGGCTTTGATGGAGACCCAGTACTTC.

This clone was seen once. V gene TRBV5-4 combines with J gene TRBJ1-1, with 7 positions matching TRBD1. The V gene's germline CDR1 is SGHNT and CDR2 YYREEE (reference sequence). The CDR3 length is 14 residues. Trimming took 4 bases from V and 6 from J; bases not matched to a gene: 9. Here the CDR3 DNA reads TGTGCCAGCAGCCGCGGGACAGCCTCACCTGAAGCTTTCTTT. This translates into CASSRGTASPEAFF.

The V gene is TRBV29-1, the J gene TRBJ2-5; TRBD1 is a possible D gene (7 bases). Trimming stripped 5 bases from V and 0 bases from J, with 22 bases between. CDR3 size: 17 residues. Germline CDR1 and CDR2: SQVTM and ANQGSEA. The CDR3 reads CSVFGAGGTWYQETQYF. CDR3 DNA sequence: TGCAGCGTTTTCGGGGCAGGGGGGACTTGGTACCAAGAGACCCAGTACTTC.

As concerns this clone: An end of the junction differs from the germline gene, which may be a read error. The V call is TRBV7-9, the J call TRBJ2-2; D is undetermined. In germline, CDR1 is SEHNR, CDR2 FQNEAQ (reference sequence). This CDR3 has 16 amino acids. This CDR3 is CSSSFGLQTNTGELFF. CDR3 bases: TGTTCCAGCAGCTTTGGTTTACAGACGAACACCGGGGAGCTGTTTTTT.

In the case of this clone: The junction shows a germline mismatch at one end, possibly a read error. The gene calls are TRBV7-9 and TRBJ1-1, with TRBD1 matching over 7 bases. The CDR3 is 15 residues long. Germline lookup yields CDR1 SEHNR and CDR2 FQNEAQ (reference sequence). CDR3 nucleotides: TGTTCCAGCAGTCAGAGACAGGGAGAGGGGACTGAAGCTTTCTTT. Translation gives CSSSQRQGEGTEAFF.

This clone was counted only a few times. The V and J genes are TRBV5-1 and TRBJ1-6; maybe TRBD1 (6 bases). Germline assignment: CDR1 SGHRS and CDR2 YFSETQ. V was clipped by 6 bases and J by 5 bases, with 15 bases between them. CDR3 size: 15 residues. The CDR3 sequence is CASTPTGQNNSPLHF. The CDR3 DNA follows: TGCGCCAGCACCCCAACGGGACAAAATAATTCACCCCTCCACTTT. Full variable domain (missing parts from reference TRBV5-1 and TRBJ1-6): KAGVTQTPRYLIKTRGQQVTLSCSPISGHRSVSWYQQTPGQGLQFLFEYFSETQRNKGNFPGRFSGRQFSNSRSEMNVSTLELGDSALYLCASTPTGQNNSPLHFGNGTRLTVT.

V is TRBV7-2 and J is TRBJ2-5, with 8 bases fitting TRBD2. V lost 4 bases to trimming and J lost 5 bases; unmatched junction nucleotides: 12. CDR3 length: 16 amino acids. The germline gives CDR1 SGHTA, CDR2 FQGNSA. CDR3 nucleotides: TGTGCCAGCAGCTCCCTCCCGGGGGGGGCTGGGGAGACCCAGTACTTC. This sequence encodes CASSSLPGGAGETQYF.

J is TRBJ1-2 and V is TRBV4-3; unclear D gene. Germline CDR1 LGHNA, CDR2 YSLEER. Trimming left V 4 bases short and J 5 bases short, with 11 bases between. The CDR3 is 13 residues long. The CDR3: CASSLSRGYGYTF. Here the CDR3 DNA reads TGCGCCAGCAGCCTGAGTCGAGGTTATGGCTACACCTTC.

The chain carries TRBV7-9 and TRBJ1-5; D possibly corresponds to TRBD1 (6 bases). The CDR3 totals 13 residues. The V and J ends lost 1 base and 5 bases respectively, with 6 bases between them. The V gene's germline CDR1 is SEHNR and CDR2 FQNEAQ (reference sequence). The CDR3 coding sequence is TGTGCCAGCAGCTTAGAGGGGGATCAGCCCCAGCATTTT. The encoded protein is CASSLEGDQPQHF.

The gene calls are TRBV7-2 and TRBJ2-3; TRBD2 aligns across 14 bases. V gave up 7 bases and J gave up 4 bases; unmatched junction bases: 7. CDR3 length equals 16 residues. Per the germline V gene, CDR1 is SGHTA and CDR2 is FQGNSA. Written as DNA, the CDR3 is TGTGCCAGCAACCCGACTAGCGGGGGGGGCGCAGATACGCAGTATTTT. Translated: CASNPTSGGGADTQYF.

This CDR3 is CASSFLTVRTPSSYNEQFF. In DNA form, the CDR3 reads TGCGCCAGCAGCTTCCTGACAGTACGGACACCGAGCTCCTACAATGAGCAGTTCTTC. The chain employs TRBV5-1 and TRBJ2-1; D is perhaps TRBD1 (5 bases). CDR3 length equals 19 residues. V lost 2 bases and J lost 0, with 21 bases in between. Looked up from germline, CDR1 is SGHRS and CDR2 is YFSETQ.

The gene calls are TRBV28 and TRBJ1-1; D ambiguous. V dropped 5 bases and J dropped 10 bases, with 17 bases sitting between them. In germline, CDR1 is MDHEN, CDR2 SYDVKM. CDR3 length: 13 residues. As DNA, the CDR3 is TGTGCCAGCAGTCCCCCTGCTCTCTCAGGAGCTTTCTTT. Translated: CASSPPALSGAFF.

The chain combines TRBV30 with TRBJ1-4, with no clear D. Germline values: CDR1 GTSNPN, CDR2 SVGIG (reference sequence). Trimming pared 2 bases from V and 8 bases from J, leaving 15 bases between. CDR3 size: 14 residues. CDR3 coding DNA: TGTGCCTGGAGTAAGGCGCAGGTTGGGGAAAAACTGTTTTTT. As protein: CAWSKAQVGEKLFF.

J is TRBJ2-1 and V is TRBV6-6, with D tentatively TRBD1 (6 bases). The germline CDR1 and CDR2 sequences are MNHNY and SVGAGI (reference sequence). V was cut by 4 bases and J by 6 bases, with 19 bases left in between. The CDR3 is made up of 16 amino acids. CDR3 coding DNA: TGTGCCAGCAGTTCCCAAACAGGGTTCACGAGCAATGAGCAGTTCTTC. Its protein product is CASSSQTGFTSNEQFF.

The chain combines TRBV28 with TRBJ2-3, with TRBD1 as a possible D gene (6 bases). The CDR3 loop spans 15 amino acids. CDR1 is MDHEN and CDR2 is SYDVKM in the germline V gene. V was trimmed by 5 bases and J by 3 bases, leaving 15 bases between them. The CDR3 DNA is TGTGCCAGCAGTCCACCGGACAGCCTTACAGATACGCAGTATTTT. The encoded protein is CASSPPDSLTDTQYF. Drawing the rest from reference TRBV28 and TRBJ2-3, the complete variable domain is DVKVTQSSRYLVKRTGEKVFLECVQDMDHENMFWYRQDPGLGLRLIYFSYDVKMKEKGDIPEGYSVSREKKERFSLILESASTNQTSMYLCASSPPDSLTDTQYFGPGTRLTVL.

The rearrangement links TRBV7-2 to TRBJ2-3; 7 nucleotides line up with TRBD2. Germline V gives CDR1 SGHTA, CDR2 FQGNSA. There are 15 residues in the CDR3. Germline trimming cut 1 base from V and 5 bases from J; bases unmatched to any gene: 6. CDR3 protein: CASSLGGGGIDTQYF. CDR3 sequence (DNA): TGTGCCAGCAGCTTAGGGGGCGGGGGAATAGATACGCAGTATTTT.

This chain links TRBV5-1 with TRBJ1-6, with TRBD1 as a possible D gene (6 bases). V lost 4 bases to trimming and J lost 9 bases, with 23 bases between them. The CDR3 has 17 amino acids. Germline V lookup: CDR1 SGHRS, CDR2 YFSETQ. This CDR3 is CASSPTYETGLASPLHF. As DNA, the CDR3 is TGCGCCAGCAGCCCCACCTATGAAACAGGGTTGGCTTCACCCCTCCACTTT.

The sample holds one count of this clone. The chain couples TRBV27 to TRBJ1-1, with 8 bases that match TRBD1. Per germline, CDR1 MNHEY and CDR2 SMNVEV (reference sequence). V was clipped by 2 bases and J by 0 bases; unmatched bases: 2. The CDR3 is 15 residues long. The CDR3 reads CASSLAGGLNTEAFF. The CDR3 nucleotides read TGTGCCAGCAGTTTAGCAGGGGGCCTGAACACTGAAGCTTTCTTT.

This chain uses TRBV19 with TRBJ1-4; no clear D gene. The CDR3 sequence is 20 residues long. Germline loops: CDR1 LNHDA, CDR2 SQIVND (reference sequence). The V and J ends lost 2 bases and 5 bases respectively, with 27 bases between them. CDR3 region: CASSINWVGRLRTENEKLFF. Here the CDR3 DNA reads TGTGCCAGTAGTATAAATTGGGTCGGTCGGCTGAGAACAGAAAATGAAAAACTGTTTTTT. Filled out from reference TRBV19 and TRBJ1-4, the complete variable domain reads DGGITQSPKYLFRKEGQNVTLSCEQNLNHDAMYWYRQDPGQGLRLIYYSQIVNDFQKGDIAEGYSVSREKKESFPLTVTSAQKNPTAFYLCASSINWVGRLRTENEKLFFGSGTQLSVL.

On this clone itself: At one end the junction does not follow the germline gene, possibly because of a read error. The chain combines TRBV29-1 with TRBJ1-2; 7 nucleotides agree with TRBD1. The CDR3 covers 13 residues. CDR1 SQVTM and CDR2 ANQGSEA come from the germline V gene. CDR3 bases: TGCAGCGTCGAAGAACAGGGGAACAATGGCTACACCTTC. This codes for CSVEEQGNNGYTF.

The V gene is TRBV6-4, the J gene TRBJ1-1, with a weak D call TRBD1 (5 bases). From germline, CDR1 is MRHNA and CDR2 SNTAGT. V dropped 3 bases and J dropped 3 bases, with 8 bases sitting between them. The CDR3 spans 13 residues. CDR3 residues: CASSEQGYTEAFF. The CDR3 nucleotides read TGTGCCAGCAGTGAGCAGGGTTACACTGAAGCTTTCTTT.

About this clone itself: Other DNA sequences of this sample code for an identical CDR3. The chain combines TRBV28 with TRBJ2-7; maybe TRBD1 (5 bases). V lost 2 bases, J lost 0 bases, and 8 bases lay in between. The CDR3 totals 14 residues. Germline V CDR1 and CDR2: MDHEN, SYDVKM. CDR3 nucleotides: TGTGCCAGCAGTTTACGGCAGGGCTCCTACGAGCAGTACTTC. Translating gives CASSLRQGSYEQYF.

The chain employs TRBV5-1 and TRBJ2-2; 12 bases align to TRBD2. CDR1 is SGHRS and CDR2 is YFSETQ in the germline V gene. The CDR3 covers 15 residues. Trimming cost V 5 bases and J 6 bases; bases outside gene matches: 5. The CDR3 is CASRQTSGRSGELFF. The CDR3 DNA reads TGCGCCAGCAGACAGACTAGCGGGAGATCCGGGGAGCTGTTTTTT.

The chain couples TRBV27 to TRBJ1-1; D remains ambiguous. Germline lookup yields CDR1 MNHEY and CDR2 SMNVEV (reference sequence). Trimming stripped 4 bases from V and 5 bases from J, with 14 bases between. This CDR3 contains 14 residues. The CDR3 sequence: CASSYFRGFTEAFF. The CDR3 DNA sequence: TGTGCCAGCAGTTATTTCCGGGGATTTACTGAAGCTTTCTTT.